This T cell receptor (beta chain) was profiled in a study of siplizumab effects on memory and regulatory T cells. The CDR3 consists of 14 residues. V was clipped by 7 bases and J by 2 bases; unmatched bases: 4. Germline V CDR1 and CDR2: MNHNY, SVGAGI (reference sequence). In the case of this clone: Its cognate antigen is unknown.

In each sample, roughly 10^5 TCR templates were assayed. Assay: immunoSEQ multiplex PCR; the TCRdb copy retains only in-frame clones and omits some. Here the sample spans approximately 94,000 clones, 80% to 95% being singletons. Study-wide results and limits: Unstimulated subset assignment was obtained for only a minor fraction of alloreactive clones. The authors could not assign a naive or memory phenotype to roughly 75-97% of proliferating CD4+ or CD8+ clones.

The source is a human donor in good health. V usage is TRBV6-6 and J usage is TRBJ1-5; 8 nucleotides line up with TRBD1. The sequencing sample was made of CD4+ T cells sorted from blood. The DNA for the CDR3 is TGTGCCAGCACCAAGACAGGGGGCAATCAGCCCCAGCATTTT. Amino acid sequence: CASTKTGGNQPQHF.